This T cell receptor (beta chain) appears in the sequencing data of a study of blood T cells in healthy people across ages. Then a second PCR, running about 7 to 11 cycles, was carried out with a sample-barcoded 5' primer and a J-beta primer mix. Using its own MiXCR run on the 5' RACE reads, TCRdb lists one record per CDR3 protein. The repertoire consists of roughly 790,000 distinct CDR3 sequences, with roughly 43% occurring once and the leading ten covering 20% to 25%. Each donor had 8 to 10 milliliters of peripheral blood drawn. The CDR3 is 12 residues long. The germline gives CDR1 MDHEN, CDR2 SYDVKM. V lost 11 bases, J lost 2 bases, and 4 bases stayed unmatched. This clonotype was seen a few times.

Sequenced sample: blood. The receptor comes from a woman aged 55 to 70 in good health. The V and J genes are TRBV28 and TRBJ2-5; 8 bases line up with TRBD1. In nucleotides, the CDR3 is TGTGCCCTCGGGACAGGTCAAGAGACCCAGTACTTC. The encoded protein is CALGTGQETQYF. The full variable domain, its missing parts supplied by reference TRBV28 and TRBJ2-5, is DVKVTQSSRYLVKRTGEKVFLECVQDMDHENMFWYRQDPGLGLRLIYFSYDVKMKEKGDIPEGYSVSREKKERFSLILESASTNQTSMYLCALGTGQETQYFGPGTRLLVL.